The clone carrying this T cell receptor (beta chain) was counted only a few times. Antigen: not known. This record comes from a study of beta chain features in type 1 diabetes. Background on the study: Patient and healthy donor groups were alike in age, gender and cell yields.

Notes on the study in general: Within each of all four CD4+ subsets, Type 1 diabetes patients had TCRB CDR3s that were moderately but significantly shorter. Sampled from patients, naive, central memory and Treg TCRB repertoires appeared more similar than those sampled from healthy donors.

Expressed TCRB transcripts were sequenced, since all the RNA that had been isolated was reverse transcribed. Profiled with immunoSEQ multiplex PCR; TCRdb holds only in-frame clones, not every one. The sample includes 50,000 to 70,000 clones, roughly 50% of them seen just once. The CDR3 contains 15 residues. Germline V gene lookup returns CDR1 LNHDA and CDR2 SQIVND (reference sequence). Trimming shortened V by 5 bases and J by 3 bases, and 14 bases separated the two germline ends. A single heparinised blood sample, averaging roughly 100 mL, was obtained per donor. A CD45RO/CCR7/CD25/CD127/CD95/CD27 panel sorted naive, central memory, regulatory and stem cell-like memory CD4+ cells.

The V call is TRBV19, the J call TRBJ1-3, with D possibly TRBD1 on 5 matching bases. The source is a woman aged 40 to 50 with type 1 diabetes. The sample taken for sequencing was Tregs from blood. CDR3 in amino acids: CASSDSGHLGNTIYF. Written as DNA, the CDR3 is TGTGCCAGTAGTGATTCAGGACATCTTGGAAACACCATATATTTT.